The present entry profiles one T cell receptor (beta chain) with its context. The record originates from a study of blood T cell repertoires in COVID-19. Repertoires were generated with immunoSEQ multiplex PCR, while TCRdb's copy carries only in-frame clones and drops some. This sample carries more than 300,000 clones, 88% of them seen once, and the ten largest clones take 1.2%. Losses at the gene ends were 5 bases for V and 9 bases for J; bases not matched to a gene: 8. Germline loops: CDR1 MNHNY, CDR2 SVGAGI (reference sequence). The length of the CDR3 is 13 residues. The J gene is TRBJ1-2, the V gene TRBV6-6; TRBD1 aligns across 8 bases. The sequence derives from a woman between 18 and 29 years old who had recovered from COVID-19. The sample taken for sequencing was PBMCs or T cells enriched from blood (not recorded which). The CDR3 sequence: CASSQNRDRSYTF. The DNA for the CDR3 is TGTGCCAGCAGTCAAAATAGGGACAGGAGCTACACCTTC.